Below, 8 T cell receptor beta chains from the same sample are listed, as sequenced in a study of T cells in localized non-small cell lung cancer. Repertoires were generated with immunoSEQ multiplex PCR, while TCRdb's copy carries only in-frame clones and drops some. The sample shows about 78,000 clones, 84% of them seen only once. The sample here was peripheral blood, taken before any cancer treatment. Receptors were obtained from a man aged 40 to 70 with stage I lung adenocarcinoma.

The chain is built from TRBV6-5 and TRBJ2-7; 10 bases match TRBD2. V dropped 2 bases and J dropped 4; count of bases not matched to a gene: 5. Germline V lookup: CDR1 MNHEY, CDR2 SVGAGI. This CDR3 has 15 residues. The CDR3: CASSYPSGGAYEQYF. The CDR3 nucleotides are TGTGCCAGCAGTTACCCGAGCGGGGGGGCTTACGAGCAGTACTTC.

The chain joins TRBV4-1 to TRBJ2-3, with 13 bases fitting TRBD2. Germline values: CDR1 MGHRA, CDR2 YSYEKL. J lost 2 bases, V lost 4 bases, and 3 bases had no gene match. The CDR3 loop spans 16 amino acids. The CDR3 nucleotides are TGCGCCAGCAGCCCGACTAGCGGGGGGCCCACAGATACGCAGTATTTT. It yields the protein CASSPTSGGPTDTQYF.

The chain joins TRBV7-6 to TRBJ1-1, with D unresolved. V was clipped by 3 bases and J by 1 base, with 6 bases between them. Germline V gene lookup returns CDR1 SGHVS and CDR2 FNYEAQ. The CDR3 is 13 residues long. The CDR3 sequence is CASSLSRNTEAFF. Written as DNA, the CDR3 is TGTGCCAGCAGCTTGAGTAGGAACACTGAAGCTTTCTTT.

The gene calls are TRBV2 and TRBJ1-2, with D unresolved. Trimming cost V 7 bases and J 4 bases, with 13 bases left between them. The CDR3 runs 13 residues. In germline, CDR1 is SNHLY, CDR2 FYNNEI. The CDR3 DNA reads TGTGCCAGCATTGGGATTTCGGTCTATGGCTACACCTTC. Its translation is CASIGISVYGYTF.

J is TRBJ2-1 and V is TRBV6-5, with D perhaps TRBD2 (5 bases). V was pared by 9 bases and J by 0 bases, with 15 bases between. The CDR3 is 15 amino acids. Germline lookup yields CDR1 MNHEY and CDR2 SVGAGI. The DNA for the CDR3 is TGTGCCAGTAACCACGGGGAGAGCTCCTACAATGAGCAGTTCTTC. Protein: CASNHGESSYNEQFF.

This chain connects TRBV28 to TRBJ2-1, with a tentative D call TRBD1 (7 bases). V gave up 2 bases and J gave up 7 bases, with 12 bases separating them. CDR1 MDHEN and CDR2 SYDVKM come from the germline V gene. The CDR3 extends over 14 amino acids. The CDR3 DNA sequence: TGTGCCAGCAGTTTAACCAGGGGGAGGAATGAGCAGTTCTTC. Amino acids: CASSLTRGRNEQFF.

As DNA, the CDR3 is TGTGCCAGTAGTATAGATCTGGCGGGAGGCCCACGCACAGATACGCAGTATTTT. Amino acids: CASSIDLAGGPRTDTQYF. V is TRBV19 and J is TRBJ2-3, with TRBD2 matching over 8 bases. The CDR3 is 18 residues long. V lost 0 bases, J lost 1 base, and 9 bases stayed unmatched. In germline, CDR1 is LNHDA, CDR2 SQIVND (reference sequence).

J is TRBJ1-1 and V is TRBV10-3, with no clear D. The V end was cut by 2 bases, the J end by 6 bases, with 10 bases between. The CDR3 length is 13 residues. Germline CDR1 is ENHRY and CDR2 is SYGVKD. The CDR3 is CAISERAYAEAFF. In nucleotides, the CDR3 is TGTGCCATCAGTGAGAGGGCGTACGCTGAAGCTTTCTTT.